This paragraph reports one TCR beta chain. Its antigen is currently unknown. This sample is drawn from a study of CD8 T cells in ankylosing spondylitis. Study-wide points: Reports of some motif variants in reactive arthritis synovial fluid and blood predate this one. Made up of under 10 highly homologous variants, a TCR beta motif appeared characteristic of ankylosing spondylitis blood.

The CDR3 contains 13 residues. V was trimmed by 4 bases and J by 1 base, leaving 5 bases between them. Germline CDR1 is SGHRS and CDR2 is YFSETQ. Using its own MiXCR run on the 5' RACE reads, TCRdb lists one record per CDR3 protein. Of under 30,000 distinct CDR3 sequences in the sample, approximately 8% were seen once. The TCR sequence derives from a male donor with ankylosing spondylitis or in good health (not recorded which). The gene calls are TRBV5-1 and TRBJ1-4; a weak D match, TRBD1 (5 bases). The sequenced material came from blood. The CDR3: CASSRGTNEKLFF. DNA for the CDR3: TGCGCCAGCAGCAGGGGAACTAATGAAAAACTGTTTTTT.